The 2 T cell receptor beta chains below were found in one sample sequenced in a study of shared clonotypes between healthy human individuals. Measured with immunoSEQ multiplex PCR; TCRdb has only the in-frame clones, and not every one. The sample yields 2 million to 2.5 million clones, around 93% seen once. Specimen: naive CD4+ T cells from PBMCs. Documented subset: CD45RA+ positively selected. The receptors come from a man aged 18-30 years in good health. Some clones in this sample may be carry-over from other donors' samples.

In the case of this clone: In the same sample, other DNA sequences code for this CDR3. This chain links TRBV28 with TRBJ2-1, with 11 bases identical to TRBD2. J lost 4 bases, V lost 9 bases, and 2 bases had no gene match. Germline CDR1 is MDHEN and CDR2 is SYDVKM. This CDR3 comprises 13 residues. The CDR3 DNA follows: TGTGCCAGTATAGCGGGAGGGTACAATGAGCAGTTCTTC. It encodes CASIAGGYNEQFF.

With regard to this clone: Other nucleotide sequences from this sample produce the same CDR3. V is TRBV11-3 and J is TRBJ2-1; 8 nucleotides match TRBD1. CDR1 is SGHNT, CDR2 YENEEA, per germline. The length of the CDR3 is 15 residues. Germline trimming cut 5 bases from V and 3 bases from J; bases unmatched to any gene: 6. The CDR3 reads CASSPSGTGYNEQFF. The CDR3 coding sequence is TGTGCCAGCAGCCCTTCGGGGACAGGCTACAATGAGCAGTTCTTC.